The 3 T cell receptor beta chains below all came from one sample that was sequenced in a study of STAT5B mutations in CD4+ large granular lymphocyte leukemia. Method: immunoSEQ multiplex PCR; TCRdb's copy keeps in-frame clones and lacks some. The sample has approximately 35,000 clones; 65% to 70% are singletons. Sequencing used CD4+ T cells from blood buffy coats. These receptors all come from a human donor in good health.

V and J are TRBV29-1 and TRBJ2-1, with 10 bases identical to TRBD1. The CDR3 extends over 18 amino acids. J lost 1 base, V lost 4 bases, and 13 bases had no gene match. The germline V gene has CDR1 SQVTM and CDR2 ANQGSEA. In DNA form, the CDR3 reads TGCAGCGTTGTAGCAACCGGGACAGGGGTCCGATCCTACAATGAGCAGTTCTTC. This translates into CSVVATGTGVRSYNEQFF.

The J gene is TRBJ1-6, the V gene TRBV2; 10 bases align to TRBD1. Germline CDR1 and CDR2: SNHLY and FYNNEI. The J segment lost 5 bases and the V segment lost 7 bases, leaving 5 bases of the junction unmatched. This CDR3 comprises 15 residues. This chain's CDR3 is CASTGQGVNNSPLHF. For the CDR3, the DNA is TGTGCCAGCACCGGACAGGGGGTAAATAATTCACCCCTCCACTTT.

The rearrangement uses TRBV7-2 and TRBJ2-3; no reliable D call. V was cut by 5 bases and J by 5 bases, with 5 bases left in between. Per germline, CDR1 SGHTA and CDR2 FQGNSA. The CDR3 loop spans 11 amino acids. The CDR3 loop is CASSQLDTQYF. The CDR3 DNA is TGTGCCAGCAGCCAGTTAGATACGCAGTATTTT.